The clone carrying this TCR beta chain occurred a few times. What it recognizes is unknown. This record belongs to a study of blood T cells in healthy people across ages. A second PCR of 7 to 11 cycles used a sample-barcoded 5' primer and a J-beta primer mix. Individual samples furnished no less than 2.5 million CDR3-containing paired-end reads apiece. MiXCR was run by TCRdb on the 5' RACE reads, yielding one entry per CDR3 protein. The table shows some 710,000 distinct CDR3 sequences, with approximately 21% occurring only once. General study findings and limits: A strong correlation between TCR beta diversity and naive T cell percentage was seen. Relative to aged donors, long-lived donors carried more naive CD4+ cells and displayed higher diversity.

Germline V lookup: CDR1 DFQATT, CDR2 SNEGSKA (reference sequence). This CDR3 region has 12 residues. Between the trimmed V and J ends, which lost 6 bases and 5 bases, there was a span of 14 bases. The specimen sequenced was blood. This TCR derives from a man in his 70s in good health. This sequence joins TRBV20-1 and TRBJ2-7, with D possibly TRBD1 on 6 matching bases. The CDR3: CSAPTGRHEQYF. The CDR3 nucleotides read TGCAGTGCACCCACAGGGCGCCACGAGCAGTACTTC.